This passage covers 28 T cell receptor beta chains from one sample sequenced in a study of blood T cell repertoires in COVID-19 (dated by TCRdb to 2019 to 2021). Preparation of the library involved the immunoSEQ multiplex PCR assay. The clones in this table, taken by TCRdb from immuneACCESS, are in-frame only. Not every clone is retained; where verified, under half of the shortfall comes from an unresolved V gene, and the cause of the rest is unknown. The sample records more than 200,000 clones, 70% to 90% of which are singletons. The ten largest clones take up under 14% of the sample. Sequenced material: PBMCs or T cells enriched from blood (not recorded which). The receptor set was obtained from a man aged 25 to 45 who had recovered from COVID-19.

This chain joins TRBV29-1 and TRBJ2-1; the D gene is possibly TRBD2 (7 bases). In germline, CDR1 is SQVTM, CDR2 ANQGSEA. The CDR3 sequence is 13 residues long. V dropped 7 bases and J dropped 9 bases, with 19 bases sitting between them. The CDR3 region is CSATRGGGGEQFF. In DNA, the CDR3 is TGCAGCGCTACACGAGGGGGAGGGGGTGAGCAGTTCTTC.

The rearrangement links TRBV5-4 to TRBJ1-2; 10 bases are a match to TRBD1. The CDR3 extends over 15 amino acids. CDR1 SGHNT and CDR2 YYREEE come from the germline V gene (reference sequence). Germline trimming cut 7 bases from V and 8 bases from J; bases unmatched to any gene: 14. In nucleotides, the CDR3 is TGTGCCAGCCCTCCCCCGGGGGACAGGGGTGCGGGCTACACCTTC. It encodes CASPPPGDRGAGYTF. The whole variable domain, filled in from reference TRBV5-4 and TRBJ1-2, reads ETGVTQSPTHLIKTRGQQVTLRCSSQSGHNTVSWYQQALGQGPQFIFQYYREEENGRGNFPPRFSGLQFPNYSSELNVNALELDDSALYLCASPPPGDRGAGYTFGSGTRLTVV.

V gene TRBV11-2 combines with J gene TRBJ2-7; tentatively, D is TRBD1 (5 bases). The germline V gene has CDR1 SGHAT and CDR2 FQNNGV. The CDR3 is made up of 12 amino acids. V was cut by 5 bases and J by 1 base, with 6 bases left in between. Here the CDR3 DNA reads TGTGCCAGCAGCGGGGCATCCTACGAGCAGTACTTC. Protein: CASSGASYEQYF.

This chain joins TRBV7-9 and TRBJ2-5, with 14 bases that match TRBD2. In germline, CDR1 is SEHNR, CDR2 FQNEAQ (reference sequence). With V trimmed by 6 bases and J by 9 bases, 12 bases remained unmatched. This CDR3 region has 16 residues. CDR3 in amino acids: CASSLEWTSGGRAQYF. In nucleotides, the CDR3 is TGTGCCAGCAGTCTCGAGTGGACTAGCGGGGGGAGAGCCCAGTACTTC.

The chain uses TRBV2 and TRBJ2-5, with D tentatively TRBD1 (8 bases). CDR1 and CDR2 (germline): SNHLY, FYNNEI. Trimming removed 6 bases at V and 4 bases at J, with 15 bases between. The CDR3 covers 14 residues. The CDR3 DNA reads TGTGCCAGCAGAGACAGGGGAGGGGGAGAGACCCAGTACTTC. Protein: CASRDRGGGETQYF.

The rearrangement links TRBV28 to TRBJ2-1; a possible D gene is TRBD1 (7 bases). Trimming left V 2 bases short and J 7 bases short, with 18 bases between. The germline CDR1 and CDR2 sequences are MDHEN and SYDVKM. This CDR3 spans 16 amino acids. The CDR3 loop reads CASSLVVGGGANEQFF. The CDR3 region has the DNA TGTGCCAGCAGTTTAGTGGTAGGAGGGGGCGCGAATGAGCAGTTCTTC.

The rearrangement uses TRBV28 and TRBJ2-7; TRBD2 matches at 8 bases. The V and J ends lost 7 bases and 6 bases, in that order; junction bases with no gene match: 11. This CDR3 is built from 14 residues. Germline assignment: CDR1 MDHEN and CDR2 SYDVKM. CDR3 coding DNA: TGTGCCAGCACCCAACTCGGGGGGGCCGCCGAGCAGTACTTC. This gives the protein CASTQLGGAAEQYF.

This chain uses TRBV29-1 with TRBJ2-7, with TRBD2 matching over 14 bases. The V segment lost 3 bases and the J segment 5 bases; nucleotides outside the gene matches: 6. The CDR3 totals 15 residues. Germline values: CDR1 SQVTM, CDR2 ANQGSEA. As DNA, the CDR3 is TGCAGCGTTGAGGGGACTAGCGGGAGTGTCAACGAGCAGTACTTC. Protein sequence: CSVEGTSGSVNEQYF.

The chain employs TRBV27 and TRBJ2-7; 8 nucleotides line up with TRBD2. Per germline, CDR1 MNHEY and CDR2 SMNVEV (reference sequence). V lost 4 bases, J lost 7 bases, and 3 bases stayed unmatched. This CDR3 is 12 amino acids long. The CDR3 protein is CASSSSGGEQYF. The CDR3 DNA follows: TGTGCCAGCAGTTCGTCGGGGGGGGAGCAGTACTTC.

This chain joins TRBV5-1 and TRBJ1-2; TRBD1 agrees at 7 bases. J gave up 4 bases and V 0 bases, and 9 bases lay outside the gene matches. The germline gives CDR1 SGHRS, CDR2 YFSETQ. This CDR3 spans 16 amino acids. The CDR3 nucleotides read TGCGCCAGCAGCTTGGGAGACAGGGAAGTTAGCTATGGCTACACCTTC. As protein: CASSLGDREVSYGYTF.

The gene calls are TRBV7-6 and TRBJ1-1, with 8 nucleotides matching TRBD1. Trimming took 3 bases from V and 7 from J; bases not matched to a gene: 7. The CDR3 is 14 residues long. The germline CDR1 and CDR2 sequences are SGHVS and FNYEAQ. The CDR3 DNA reads TGTGCCAGCAGCTTGCTCGACAGGGGAGATGAAGCTTTCTTT. This sequence encodes CASSLLDRGDEAFF.

This clone was seen a few times. The V gene is TRBV6-5, the J gene TRBJ2-5; 8 nucleotides line up with TRBD2. Germline V gene lookup returns CDR1 MNHEY and CDR2 SVGAGI. This CDR3 is 14 amino acids long. Germline trimming cut 6 bases from V and 2 bases from J; bases unmatched to any gene: 5. The CDR3 sequence is CASRAGTRQETQYF. The DNA of the CDR3 is TGTGCCAGCAGAGCCGGGACTAGGCAAGAGACCCAGTACTTC.

The V gene is TRBV7-9, the J gene TRBJ1-5; D is unclear. V gave up 3 bases and J gave up 7 bases, with 10 bases separating them. CDR3 size: 13 residues. Germline V gene lookup returns CDR1 SEHNR and CDR2 FQNEAQ (reference sequence). The CDR3 sequence is CASSFDFRQPQHF. In DNA, the CDR3 is TGTGCCAGCAGCTTTGATTTCCGGCAGCCCCAGCATTTT.

This chain links TRBV7-9 with TRBJ1-2, with 7 nucleotides matching TRBD1. CDR1 and CDR2 (germline): SEHNR, FQNEAQ (reference sequence). This CDR3 is 17 amino acids long. J was trimmed by 4 bases and V by 5 bases; bases with no gene match: 16. The CDR3 here is CASSLTHRQGIGYGYTF. CDR3 DNA: TGTGCCAGCAGCCTCACTCACCGACAGGGAATAGGCTATGGCTACACCTTC.

V is TRBV12-3 or TRBV12-4 and J is TRBJ2-1; TRBD1 agrees at 10 bases. Unmatched junction bases numbered 0, after V lost 6 bases and J lost 10 bases. The CDR3 spans 11 residues. This CDR3 reads CASRDRGEQFF. The CDR3, as DNA: TGTGCCAGCAGGGACAGGGGGGAGCAGTTCTTC.

This chain uses TRBV10-2 with TRBJ2-2; 12 bases map to TRBD2. Germline assignment: CDR1 WSHSY and CDR2 SAAADI. The CDR3 runs to 15 residues. Trimming took 2 bases from V and 6 from J; bases not matched to a gene: 1. CDR3 in amino acids: CASSETSGGPGELFF. DNA for the CDR3: TGCGCCAGCAGTGAGACTAGCGGGGGGCCCGGGGAGCTGTTTTTT.

The chain has TRBV28 and TRBJ1-6; 9 nucleotides align to TRBD1. CDR3 size: 16 residues. V was pared by 6 bases and J by 10 bases, with 13 bases of the junction left unmatched. Per germline, CDR1 MDHEN and CDR2 SYDVKM. CDR3 loop: CASSLPPGQGASPLHF. DNA for the CDR3: TGTGCCAGCAGCTTACCCCCGGGACAGGGAGCCTCACCCCTCCACTTT.

CDR3 in DNA: TGTGCCAGCAGCGAGGGGGGGATAAGAATGAATTCACCCCTCCACTTT. This encodes CASSEGGIRMNSPLHF. The chain carries TRBV11-2 and TRBJ1-6, with D possibly matching TRBD1 (6 bases). The germline V gene encodes CDR1 SGHAT and CDR2 FQNNGV. Deletions cut 5 bases from V and 7 bases from J, with 18 bases between. CDR3 size: 16 residues.

The chain has TRBV11-2 and TRBJ2-4; tentatively, D is TRBD1 (5 bases). Trimming cost V 5 bases and J 0 bases, with 17 bases left between them. The CDR3 is 17 amino acids. Germline V lookup: CDR1 SGHAT, CDR2 FQNNGV. CDR3 coding DNA: TGTGCCAGCAGCCCCCGACACAGGAACCTAGCCAAAAACATTCAGTACTTC. Amino acids: CASSPRHRNLAKNIQYF.

Here the CDR3 DNA reads TGTGCCAGCAGGCCAGGGTACCAAGAGACCCAGTACTTC. Translating gives CASRPGYQETQYF. The J gene is TRBJ2-5, the V gene TRBV28, with D perhaps matching TRBD1 (5 bases). Germline V gene sequence: CDR1 MDHEN, CDR2 SYDVKM. Trimming cost V 6 bases and J 0 bases, with 8 bases left between them. CDR3 length: 13 residues.

This rearrangement joins TRBV29-1 to TRBJ1-2, with TRBD1 identical over 12 bases. The germline gives CDR1 SQVTM, CDR2 ANQGSEA. Trimming took 8 bases from V and 7 from J; bases not matched to a gene: 8. CDR3 length: 13 residues. CDR3 loop: CSMGQGAVGGYTF. As DNA, the CDR3 is TGCAGCATGGGACAGGGGGCTGTAGGTGGCTACACCTTC.

This chain connects TRBV6-5 to TRBJ1-1; D uncertain. This CDR3 spans 15 amino acids. With 0 bases removed from V and 1 base from J, the gap between germline ends came to 9 bases. Germline assignment: CDR1 MNHEY and CDR2 SVGAGI. CDR3 region: CASSYSFSGNTEAFF. The CDR3 DNA follows: TGTGCCAGCAGTTACTCGTTCTCAGGGAACACTGAAGCTTTCTTT.

The chain combines TRBV30 with TRBJ1-4; TRBD1 might be the D (5 bases). V lost 4 bases, J lost 8 bases, and 14 bases lay in between. This CDR3 is built from 13 residues. In germline, CDR1 is GTSNPN, CDR2 SVGIG (reference sequence). CDR3 sequence: CAWTPGTREKLFF. CDR3 in DNA: TGTGCCTGGACCCCAGGGACTCGGGAAAAACTGTTTTTT.

V and J are TRBV3-1 (or the pseudogene TRBV3-2) and TRBJ1-5; 7 bases align to TRBD1. Unmatched junction bases numbered 6, after V lost 0 bases and J lost 1 base. The CDR3 has 17 amino acids. The germline V gene has CDR1 LGHDT and CDR2 YNNKEL (reference sequence). CDR3 sequence reads: CASSQELGGKSNQPQHF. CDR3 DNA sequence: TGTGCCAGCAGCCAAGAACTAGGGGGCAAAAGCAATCAGCCCCAGCATTTT.

The chain carries TRBV4-1 and TRBJ2-7; 12 bases align to TRBD2. Germline lookup yields CDR1 MGHRA and CDR2 YSYEKL. The length of the CDR3 is 18 residues. Unmatched junction bases numbered 8, after V lost 1 base and J lost 1 base. CDR3 region: CASSQGLAGGPPSYEQYF. The CDR3 bases are TGCGCCAGCAGCCAAGGGCTAGCGGGAGGGCCGCCGTCCTACGAGCAGTACTTC.

This chain links TRBV27 with TRBJ2-1, with 8 bases identical to TRBD2. Germline V gene sequence: CDR1 MNHEY, CDR2 SMNVEV (reference sequence). This CDR3 has 15 residues. J lost 0 bases, V lost 5 bases, and 3 bases had no gene match. The DNA of the CDR3 is TGTGCCAGCAGTGAAAGCGGGAGCTCCTACAATGAGCAGTTCTTC. Translated, it gives CASSESGSSYNEQFF.

The CDR3 reads CASSWQGGSPLHF. The DNA of the CDR3 is TGTGCCAGCAGCTGGCAGGGGGGTTCACCCCTCCACTTT. The J gene is TRBJ1-6, the V gene TRBV5-6; 7 nucleotides match TRBD1. The germline gives CDR1 SGHDT, CDR2 YYEEEE. V lost 3 bases, J lost 9 bases, and 3 bases stayed unmatched. The CDR3 totals 13 residues.

The chain is built from TRBV11-3 and TRBJ2-7, with 8 bases matching TRBD1. CDR3 length: 16 residues. Germline V lookup: CDR1 SGHNT, CDR2 YENEEA. Trimming cost V 5 bases and J 0 bases; bases outside gene matches: 9. CDR3 DNA sequence: TGTGCCAGCAGCCCGAGACAAACAGGGGGCTCCTACGAGCAGTACTTC. Its protein is CASSPRQTGGSYEQYF. The variable domain in full, with the rest retrieved from reference TRBV11-3 and TRBJ2-7, is EAGVVQSPRYKIIEKKQPVAFWCNPISGHNTLYWYLQNLGQGPELLIRYENEEAVDDSQLPKDRFSAERLKGVDSTLKIQPAELGDSAVYLCASSPRQTGGSYEQYFGPGTRLTVT.